The present entry profiles one TCR beta chain with its context. Its specificity is unknown. These data belong to a study of memory CD4+ T cells and cytomegalovirus serostatus. General study points: The CMV-associated TCR signature appears largely within the CD4+ memory repertoire. Of 150 to 200 reported CMV TCRbeta sequences, around 62 were found in memory CD4+ repertoires. A US-trained random forest predicted CMV serostatus with median AUC around 0.91.

Per germline, CDR1 LNHDA and CDR2 SQIVND (reference sequence). The V gene end was trimmed by 6 bases and the J gene end by 6 bases; junction bases not matched to a gene: 7. The CDR3 length is 14 residues. Single viable CD3+CD4+CD8-CD45RO+ cells were sorted as the memory CD4+ T cells. Some clones are missing from TCRdb's copy, which holds only in-frame ones; the method was immunoSEQ multiplex PCR. This sample has over 35,000 clones, with around 82% found just once. V is TRBV19 and J is TRBJ1-2, with 10 bases identical to TRBD1. The origin of this receptor is an adult in good health and CMV-seronegative. Sequencing was done on a sample of memory CD4+ T cells from blood. The CDR3 here is CASRQTGGANGYTF. The CDR3 DNA sequence: TGTGCCAGTAGGCAGACAGGGGGCGCAAATGGCTACACCTTC.